The text below deals with one T cell receptor beta chain. The data are from a study of cytomegalovirus exposure and HLA in healthy donors. This PCR relied on a set of 60 Vbeta primers and 13 Jbeta primers. Method: immunoSEQ multiplex PCR; TCRdb's copy keeps in-frame clones and lacks some. This repertoire shows some 180,000 clones, 9.5% to 15% found once; its top ten account for approximately 8.4%. The clonotype originates from a man in his fifties in good health and CMV-seropositive. The sequenced sample was PBMCs.

The CDR3 region is CASSPRDGQGAGELFF. The CDR3 coding sequence is TGTGCCAGCAGCCCTCGGGATGGGCAGGGGGCCGGGGAGCTGTTTTTT. The V and J genes are TRBV9 and TRBJ2-2, with 7 bases fitting TRBD1. The CDR3 has 16 residues. V shed 4 bases and J 6 bases; nucleotides not matched to a gene: 12. Germline V lookup: CDR1 SGDLS, CDR2 YYNGEE.